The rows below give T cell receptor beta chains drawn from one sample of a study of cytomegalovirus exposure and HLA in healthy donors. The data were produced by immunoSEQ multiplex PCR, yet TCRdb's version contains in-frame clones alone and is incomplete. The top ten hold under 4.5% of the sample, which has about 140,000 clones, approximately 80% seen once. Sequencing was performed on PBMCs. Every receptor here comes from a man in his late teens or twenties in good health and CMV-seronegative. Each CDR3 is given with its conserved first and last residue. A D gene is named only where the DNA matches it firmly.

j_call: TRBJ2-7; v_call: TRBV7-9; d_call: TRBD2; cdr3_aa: CASSLHTSGRVYEQYF
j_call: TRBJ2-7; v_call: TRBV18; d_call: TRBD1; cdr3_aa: CASSPVRTGQGNEQYF
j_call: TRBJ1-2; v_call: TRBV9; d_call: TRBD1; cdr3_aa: CASSAQGGGLYGYTF
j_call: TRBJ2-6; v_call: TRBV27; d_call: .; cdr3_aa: CASSLLYSGFGANVLTF
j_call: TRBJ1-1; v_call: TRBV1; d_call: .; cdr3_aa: CTSPDTQNTEAFF
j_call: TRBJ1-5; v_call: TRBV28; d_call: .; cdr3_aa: CASSSYRLTSNQPQHF
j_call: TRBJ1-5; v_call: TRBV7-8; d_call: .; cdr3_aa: CASSSPREDGYNQPQHF
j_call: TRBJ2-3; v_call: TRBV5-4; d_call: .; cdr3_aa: CASSSGGGGRPDTQYF
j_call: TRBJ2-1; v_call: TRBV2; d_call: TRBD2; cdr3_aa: CASRKGLAVNNEQFF
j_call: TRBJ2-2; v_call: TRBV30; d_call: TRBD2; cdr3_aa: CAWKYGGSTGELFF
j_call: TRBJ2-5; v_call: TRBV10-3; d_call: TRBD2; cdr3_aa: CAISEAGEETQYF